Shown below are 29 T cell receptor beta chains from a single sample sequenced in a study of blood T cell repertoires in COVID-19. TCRdb's copy holds only in-frame clones and misses some; the assay was immunoSEQ multiplex PCR. Of under 120,000 clones listed, 69% are singletons. The source material was peripheral blood. All receptors come from a man older than 75 with acute or convalescent COVID-19.

This clone was seen once. V gene TRBV7-6 combines with J gene TRBJ2-7; tentatively, D is TRBD1 (6 bases). Trimming removed 0 bases from V and 0 bases from J, with 9 bases in between. Germline CDR1 SGHVS, CDR2 FNYEAQ. This CDR3 is 15 amino acids long. The CDR3 sequence is CASSLAGGSSYEQYF. CDR3 sequence (DNA): TGTGCCAGCAGCTTAGCAGGGGGTAGCTCCTACGAGCAGTACTTC.

V is TRBV4-3 and J is TRBJ2-5, with a tentative D call TRBD1 (6 bases). Trimming removed 1 base from V and 5 bases from J, with 20 bases in between. Germline V lookup: CDR1 LGHNA, CDR2 YSLEER. This CDR3 has 17 residues. Written as DNA, the CDR3 is TGCGCCAGCAGCCAAGCCTTTAGCCCGGGACAAATGGAGACCCAGTACTTC. Amino acid sequence: CASSQAFSPGQMETQYF.

The CDR3 protein is CASSLGRGAGNTIYF. The CDR3 DNA reads TGCGCCAGCAGCCTGGGACGGGGGGCTGGAAACACCATATATTTT. This chain links TRBV4-3 with TRBJ1-3; perhaps TRBD1 as D (5 bases). The CDR3 sequence is 15 residues long. The germline V gene has CDR1 LGHNA and CDR2 YSLEER. The V end lost 4 bases, the J end lost 2 bases, and 12 bases lay between the germline ends.

V gene TRBV5-1 combines with J gene TRBJ2-1, with 7 bases aligning to TRBD2. J was trimmed by 2 bases and V by 2 bases; bases with no gene match: 4. CDR3 length equals 15 residues. CDR1 SGHRS and CDR2 YFSETQ come from the germline V gene. The chain's CDR3 is CASSFMAGAYNEQFF. The CDR3 nucleotides are TGCGCCAGCAGCTTCATGGCGGGAGCCTACAATGAGCAGTTCTTC.

This chain links TRBV25-1 with TRBJ2-1, with a weak D call TRBD2 (6 bases). V dropped 1 base and J dropped 6 bases, with 13 bases sitting between them. Looked up from germline, CDR1 is MGHDK and CDR2 is SYGVNS. This CDR3 has 15 amino acids. CDR3 DNA: TGTGCCAGCAGTGAATCGAGGAGGGTCGGCAATGAGCAGTTCTTC. Its protein is CASSESRRVGNEQFF.

This clone was seen only a few times. The chain is built from TRBV24-1 and TRBJ1-4; D unclear. Trimming cost V 3 bases and J 4 bases, with 14 bases left between them. This CDR3 has 16 residues. Per germline, CDR1 KGHDR and CDR2 SFDVKD. The chain's CDR3 is CATSDITPQYNEKLFF. CDR3 nucleotide sequence: TGTGCCACCAGTGATATTACCCCCCAGTATAATGAAAAACTGTTTTTT.

V gene TRBV18 combines with J gene TRBJ2-5; TRBD2 matches 11 bases. The V gene end was trimmed by 6 bases and the J gene end by 4 bases; junction bases not matched to a gene: 7. The CDR3 is 15 amino acids. Germline V gives CDR1 KGHSH, CDR2 LQKENI. Here the CDR3 DNA reads TGTGCCAGCTCCCCCCTAGCGGGAGGTGGAGAGACCCAGTACTTC. This sequence encodes CASSPLAGGGETQYF.

The V call is TRBV27, the J call TRBJ2-7; TRBD1 aligns across 8 bases. Looked up from germline, CDR1 is MNHEY and CDR2 is SMNVEV (reference sequence). This CDR3 is built from 14 residues. After removal of 5 bases from V and 4 bases from J, the junction contained 7 bases not matched to a gene. The CDR3 reads CASSLQGALYEQYF. The DNA for the CDR3 is TGTGCCAGCAGTCTTCAGGGGGCTCTTTACGAGCAGTACTTC.

The chain links TRBV28 to TRBJ2-7; no clear D gene. The CDR3 is made up of 15 amino acids. Germline CDR1 is MDHEN and CDR2 is SYDVKM. V was shortened by 2 bases and J by 4 bases, with 15 bases between the two germline ends. CDR3 sequence: CASSLRLVDGYEQYF. The CDR3 DNA follows: TGTGCCAGCAGTTTACGGCTAGTAGACGGGTACGAGCAGTACTTC.

This clone was detected once. V and J are TRBV9 and TRBJ1-5; 7 positions agree with TRBD1. The CDR3 has 14 residues. The ends lost 4 bases at V and 7 bases at J; junction bases unmatched: 8. CDR1 is SGDLS and CDR2 is YYNGEE in the germline V gene. CDR3 amino acids: CASSPTGLGQPQHF. The CDR3 nucleotides are TGTGCCAGCAGCCCGACAGGGCTAGGGCAGCCCCAGCATTTT.

The chain carries TRBV5-1 and TRBJ2-2, with D maybe TRBD2 (5 bases). CDR1 is SGHRS, CDR2 YFSETQ, per germline. The ends were cut back, 4 bases at V and 5 bases at J, with 15 bases in the middle. This CDR3 has 15 amino acids. CDR3 coding DNA: TGCGCCAGCAGCGTAGACTATACTTCTACCGGGGAGCTGTTTTTT. Translating it yields CASSVDYTSTGELFF.

The chain recombines TRBV5-6 with TRBJ2-6; D possibly corresponds to TRBD2 (6 bases). Germline V lookup: CDR1 SGHDT, CDR2 YYEEEE. This CDR3 is built from 19 residues. V was trimmed by 3 bases and J by 4 bases, leaving 23 bases between them. DNA for the CDR3: TGTGCCAGCAGCTCTAGACTCGGAGGGACCCGCGACGGGGCCAACGTCCTGACTTTC. Translating gives CASSSRLGGTRDGANVLTF.

The sample holds one count of this clone. The chain carries TRBV7-8 and TRBJ2-7; 7 bases fit TRBD2. Germline loops: CDR1 SGHVS, CDR2 FQNEAQ. The CDR3 totals 13 residues. After removal of 5 bases from V and 3 bases from J, the junction contained 4 bases not matched to a gene. The DNA for the CDR3 is TGTGCCAGCAGCCGCACGGGGGGCTACGAGCAGTACTTC. This codes for CASSRTGGYEQYF. Complete variable domain (other parts from reference TRBV7-8 and TRBJ2-7): GAGVSQSPRYKVAKRGQDVALRCDPISGHVSLFWYQQALGQGPEFLTYFQNEAQLDKSGLPSDRFFAERPEGSVSTLKIQRTQQEDSAVYLCASSRTGGYEQYFGPGTRLTVT.

This chain links TRBV19 with TRBJ1-1; D unclear. The germline V gene has CDR1 LNHDA and CDR2 SQIVND (reference sequence). Trimming took 3 bases from V and 2 from J, leaving 13 bases between them. This CDR3 has 15 amino acids. CDR3 DNA: TGTGCCAGTAGTATCTCTCCTCGAGGAAACACTGAAGCTTTCTTT. Protein product: CASSISPRGNTEAFF.

A remark on this clone: One end of the junction fails to match germline, which may point to a read error. The chain couples TRBV4-1 to TRBJ1-1; D is unresolved. CDR3 length: 13 residues. Germline CDR1 and CDR2: MGHRA and YSYEKL. CDR3 nucleotide sequence: TGCGTCAGCAGCGTCCCCAGTTCAGCTGAAGCTTTCTTT. It codes for CVSSVPSSAEAFF.

V and J are TRBV4-2 and TRBJ2-3; a possible D gene is TRBD2 (6 bases). The CDR3 has 13 amino acids. Trimming cost V 0 bases and J 5 bases, with 6 bases left between them. The germline CDR1 and CDR2 sequences are LGHNA and YNFKEQ. DNA of the CDR3: TGTGCCAGCAGCCAAGAGGGGGGAGATACGCAGTATTTT. Its translation: CASSQEGGDTQYF.

The chain joins TRBV11-2 to TRBJ2-1; 8 positions agree with TRBD2. The V and J ends lost 5 bases and 2 bases, in that order; junction bases with no gene match: 5. The CDR3 sequence is 15 residues long. The germline gives CDR1 SGHAT, CDR2 FQNNGV. CDR3 DNA sequence: TGTGCCAGCAGCACCTTAGCGGGACCCTACAATGAGCAGTTCTTC. Translating it yields CASSTLAGPYNEQFF.

V gene TRBV6-6 combines with J gene TRBJ2-7, with D perhaps TRBD2 (6 bases). Germline V lookup: CDR1 MNHNY, CDR2 SVGAGI (reference sequence). V lost 1 base and J 1 base, leaving 8 bases between the germline ends. The CDR3 contains 14 residues. Written as DNA, the CDR3 is TGTGCCAGCAGTTACTTGGGAGGATCCTACGAGCAGTACTTC. Its translation is CASSYLGGSYEQYF.

This clone was seen only a few times. Here the CDR3 reads CASSQEPTAPLHF. CDR3 nucleotides: TGCGCCAGCAGCCAAGAGCCTACGGCACCCCTCCACTTT. The chain has TRBV4-3 and TRBJ1-6; no reliable D call. The germline CDR1 and CDR2 sequences are LGHNA and YSLEER. CDR3 length equals 13 residues. Deletions cut 0 bases from V and 11 bases from J, with 8 bases between.

The chain carries TRBV28 and TRBJ2-2; 9 bases agree with TRBD1. With V trimmed by 7 bases and J by 1 base, 7 bases remained unmatched. The germline V gene has CDR1 MDHEN and CDR2 SYDVKM. The CDR3 totals 16 residues. The CDR3 DNA follows: TGTGCCAGCATCTTTGGGACAGGGCAGAACACCGGGGAGCTGTTTTTT. Amino acid sequence: CASIFGTGQNTGELFF.

A few counts support this clone. The chain has TRBV6-2 or TRBV6-3 and TRBJ1-3; no reliable D call. V lost 6 bases and J lost 0, with 15 bases in between. This CDR3 contains 16 residues. Germline V gene lookup returns CDR1 MNHEY and CDR2 SVGEGT. CDR3 DNA sequence: TGTGCCAGCAGCACACCGACACTGAGCTCTGGAAACACCATATATTTT. This sequence encodes CASSTPTLSSGNTIYF.

The chain employs TRBV5-4 and TRBJ2-5; 12 positions match TRBD1. V shed 0 bases, J shed 5 bases, and the junction held 2 bases outside the gene matches. Germline CDR1 is SGHNT and CDR2 is YYREEE (reference sequence). The CDR3 runs to 15 residues. Here the CDR3 reads CASSLGDRGLETQYF. The DNA of the CDR3 is TGTGCCAGCAGCTTGGGGGACAGGGGGCTGGAGACCCAGTACTTC.

The CDR3 region is CASRPSGTSNYGYTF. The CDR3 DNA reads as TGTGCCAGCAGACCGTCCGGGACATCAAACTATGGCTACACCTTC. The chain carries TRBV4-2 and TRBJ1-2; D is perhaps TRBD1 (6 bases). The germline V and J ends were trimmed by 6 bases and 2 bases, with 16 bases remaining between them. This CDR3 is built from 15 residues. The germline V gene has CDR1 LGHNA and CDR2 YNFKEQ.

The chain employs TRBV12-3 or TRBV12-4 and TRBJ2-1, with TRBD2 as a possible D gene (6 bases). The CDR3 is 13 residues long. V was trimmed by 4 bases and J by 4 bases, leaving 8 bases between them. The DNA of the CDR3 is TGTGCCAGCAGTTGGGCGGGATACAATGAGCAGTTCTTC. This gives the protein CASSWAGYNEQFF.

The CDR3 sequence: CASSFGTSYGYTF. The CDR3 DNA reads TGTGCCAGCAGTTTTGGTACAAGCTATGGCTACACCTTC. The V gene is TRBV12-3 or TRBV12-4, the J gene TRBJ1-2; D unclear. The V end lost 3 bases, the J end lost 4 bases, and 9 bases lay between the germline ends. The CDR3 sequence is 13 residues long.

The chain combines TRBV29-1 with TRBJ2-3, with D maybe TRBD2 (6 bases). Per germline, CDR1 SQVTM and CDR2 ANQGSEA. The CDR3 extends over 14 amino acids. The V end was cut by 4 bases, the J end by 3 bases, with 14 bases between. CDR3 loop: CSVAAGRITDTQYF. CDR3 nucleotide sequence: TGCAGCGTTGCGGCAGGGAGGATAACAGATACGCAGTATTTT.

This chain links TRBV3-1 (or the pseudogene TRBV3-2) with TRBJ2-2; D unclear. V gave up 1 base and J gave up 0 bases, with 6 bases separating them. The germline CDR1 and CDR2 sequences are LGHDT and YNNKEL (reference sequence). The CDR3 has 15 amino acids. The CDR3 DNA reads TGTGCCAGCAGCCAAGGTCTCCCGAACACCGGGGAGCTGTTTTTT. This sequence encodes CASSQGLPNTGELFF.

This clone has just a few counts. CDR3: CASSNLGQGYGYTF. CDR3 DNA: TGTGCCAGTAGTAACCTGGGCCAGGGGTATGGCTACACCTTC. V is TRBV19 and J is TRBJ1-2; D may be TRBD1 (6 bases). CDR3 length: 14 residues. CDR1 and CDR2 from the germline V gene are LNHDA and SQIVND (reference sequence). V shed 4 bases and J shed 5 bases, with 14 bases lying between them.

The chain recombines TRBV28 with TRBJ1-3; D call uncertain. V lost 7 bases and J lost 0, with 10 bases in between. Germline values: CDR1 MDHEN, CDR2 SYDVKM. The CDR3 spans 14 residues. Here the CDR3 DNA reads TGTGCCAGCAAAACCACGAGCTCTGGAAACACCATATATTTT. Encoded protein: CASKTTSSGNTIYF.